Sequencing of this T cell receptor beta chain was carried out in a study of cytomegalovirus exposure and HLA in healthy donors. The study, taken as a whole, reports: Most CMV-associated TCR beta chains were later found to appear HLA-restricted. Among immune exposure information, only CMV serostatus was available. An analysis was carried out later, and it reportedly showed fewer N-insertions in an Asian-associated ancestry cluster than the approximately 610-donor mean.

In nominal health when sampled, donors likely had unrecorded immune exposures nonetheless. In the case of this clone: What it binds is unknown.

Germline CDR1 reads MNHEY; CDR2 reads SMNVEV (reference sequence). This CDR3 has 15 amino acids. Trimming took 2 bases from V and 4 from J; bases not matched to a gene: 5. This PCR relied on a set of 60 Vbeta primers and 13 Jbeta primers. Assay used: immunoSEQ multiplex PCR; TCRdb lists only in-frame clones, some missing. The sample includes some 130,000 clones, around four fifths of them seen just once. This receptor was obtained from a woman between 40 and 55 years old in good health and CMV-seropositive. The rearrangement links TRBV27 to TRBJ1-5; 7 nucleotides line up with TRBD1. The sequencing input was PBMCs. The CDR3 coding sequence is TGTGCCAGCAGTTTAAGGGGACAGAGAAATCAGCCCCAGCATTTT. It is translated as CASSLRGQRNQPQHF.